The 5 T cell receptor beta chains reported below all come from one sample, sequenced in a study of blood T cell repertoires in COVID-19. Measured with immunoSEQ multiplex PCR; TCRdb has only the in-frame clones, and not every one. The sample holds some 100,000 clones, 84% seen once. The sequenced sample was peripheral blood. Source of these receptors: a woman between 50 and 59 years old with acute or convalescent COVID-19.

The table lists this clone with a count of one. The rearrangement links TRBV6-1 to TRBJ1-2; 7 bases align to TRBD1. Losses at the gene ends were 1 base for V and 4 bases for J; bases not matched to a gene: 6. The CDR3 contains 15 residues. Germline lookup yields CDR1 MNHNS and CDR2 SASEGT. In DNA form, the CDR3 reads TGTGCCAGCAGTGAAGGGGCGGGACAGATCTATGGCTACACCTTC. It specifies CASSEGAGQIYGYTF.

The chain is built from TRBV7-2 and TRBJ1-6; D might be TRBD1 (6 bases). CDR3 length: 14 amino acids. CDR1 and CDR2 from the germline V gene are SGHTA and FQGNSA. Trimming shortened V by 1 base and J by 7 bases, and 8 bases separated the two germline ends. CDR3 region: CASSLGTENSPLHF. The CDR3 DNA reads as TGTGCCAGCAGCTTAGGGACAGAAAATTCACCCCTCCACTTT.

This sequence joins TRBV28 and TRBJ1-1; 12 positions match TRBD1. The J segment lost 2 bases and the V segment lost 5 bases, leaving 12 bases of the junction unmatched. In germline, CDR1 is MDHEN, CDR2 SYDVKM. The CDR3 is 18 amino acids. CDR3 sequence (DNA): TGTGCCAGCAGTCCACAGCGGGACAGGGGGCGAGGTAACACTGAAGCTTTCTTT. Protein sequence: CASSPQRDRGRGNTEAFF.

This clone was detected only a few times. The CDR3, as DNA: TGTGCCAGCAGTGAAAATACTAGGGGCTACACCTTC. The encoded protein is CASSENTRGYTF. The gene calls are TRBV6-1 and TRBJ1-2; D is unresolved. The germline V and J ends were trimmed by 2 bases and 8 bases, with 9 bases remaining between them. The germline V gene encodes CDR1 MNHNS and CDR2 SASEGT. The CDR3 totals 12 residues.

J is TRBJ1-6 and V is TRBV5-1; D remains unclear. In germline, CDR1 is SGHRS, CDR2 YFSETQ. The CDR3 is 15 residues long. V was clipped by 0 bases and J by 5 bases, with 9 bases between them. Here the CDR3 reads CASSLALADNSPLHF. The CDR3 nucleotides read TGCGCCAGCAGCTTGGCCTTGGCAGATAATTCACCCCTCCACTTT.